This TCR beta chain is from a study of blood T cell repertoires in COVID-19. Study-wide background: COVID-19 samples collected from the United States, Italy and Spain covered acute and convalescent phases.

Germline CDR1 is SEHNR and CDR2 is FQNEAQ (reference sequence). CDR3 length: 15 residues. The V and J ends lost 5 bases and 2 bases respectively, with 14 bases between them. This clone was detected only once. Authors' data handling: Using reference gene primer amplification, nucleated cell counts were estimated. Sequenced by immunoSEQ multiplex PCR; TCRdb stores in-frame clones only, minus some. V and J calls and clone size are those listed in that table; D and trimming were worked out from the DNA. The repertoire holds 200,000 to 300,000 clones, with 65% to 90% as singletons. The chain links TRBV7-9 to TRBJ2-3; tentatively, D is TRBD2 (7 bases). The sequence was collected from a man in his thirties or forties with active or convalescent COVID-19. Source material: peripheral blood. CDR3 sequence reads: CASSPGGAITDTQYF. CDR3 sequence (DNA): TGTGCCAGCAGCCCTGGGGGGGCCATCACAGATACGCAGTATTTT. The full variable domain, with the rest looked up from reference TRBV7-9 and TRBJ2-3, is DTGVSQNPRHKITKRGQNVTFRCDPISEHNRLYWYRQTLGQGPEFLTYFQNEAQLEKSRLLSDRFSAERPKGSFSTLEIQRTEQGDSAMYLCASSPGGAITDTQYFGPGTRLTVL.